The 11 T cell receptor beta chains below come from one sample, sequenced in a study of Graves' ophthalmopathy and Graves' hyperthyroidism. Amplification targeted the TCR beta CDR3 regions, with RNA transcripts as the source material. A first-round RT-PCR used HTBI primers, followed by a second-round multiplex PCR. TCRdb used MiXCR to reprocess the multiplex PCR reads, holding one entry per CDR3 protein. In the table there are about 220,000 distinct CDR3 sequences, around a fifth of which are singletons. Sequencing was done on a sample of peripheral blood. Receptors were obtained from a woman in her 50s with Graves' ophthalmopathy.

The table lists this clonotype with many counts. The rearrangement joins TRBV6-1 to TRBJ1-1; D ambiguous. Trimming left V 6 bases short and J 1 base short, with 9 bases between. The CDR3 is 13 residues long. Per germline, CDR1 MNHNS and CDR2 SASEGT. The CDR3 is CASRPTSNTEAFF. The CDR3 DNA reads TGTGCCAGCAGACCCACCTCGAACACTGAAGCTTTCTTT.

This chain joins TRBV6-1 and TRBJ1-1, with D unclear. The CDR3 sequence is 14 residues long. The germline V and J ends were trimmed by 8 bases and 1 base, with 14 bases remaining between them. Per the germline V gene, CDR1 is MNHNS and CDR2 is SASEGT. The chain's CDR3 is CASVSLRGNTEAFF. CDR3 nucleotides: TGTGCCAGCGTCAGTTTGAGAGGGAACACTGAAGCTTTCTTT.

This clonotype came up many times. The chain is built from TRBV30 and TRBJ1-1; D is unclear. The ends were cut back, 2 bases at V and 6 bases at J, with 13 bases in the middle. This CDR3 region has 13 residues. Germline CDR1 is GTSNPN and CDR2 is SVGIG (reference sequence). DNA for the CDR3: TGTGCCTGGAGTCCAGAAGGAACCGCTGAAGCTTTCTTT. Its protein is CAWSPEGTAEAFF. Full variable domain (remainder filled in from reference TRBV30 and TRBJ1-1): SQTIHQWPATLVQPVGSPLSLECTVEGTSNPNLYWYRQAAGRGLQLLFYSVGIGQISSEVPQNLSASRPQDRQFILSSKKLLLSDSGFYLCAWSPEGTAEAFFGQGTRLTVV.

The chain employs TRBV20-1 and TRBJ1-1; D is ambiguous. Germline V gene sequence: CDR1 DFQATT, CDR2 SNEGSKA (reference sequence). The CDR3 totals 13 residues. Between the trimmed V and J ends, which lost 6 bases and 0 bases, there was a span of 11 bases. For the CDR3, the DNA is TGCAGTGCCAGACCCACAGTGAACACTGAAGCTTTCTTT. Translation gives CSARPTVNTEAFF.

The rearrangement links TRBV30 to TRBJ2-7; 9 bases are a match to TRBD1. Germline-derived CDR1 and CDR2 are GTSNPN and SVGIG (reference sequence). This CDR3 comprises 15 residues. V was clipped by 5 bases and J by 2 bases; unmatched bases: 10. The CDR3 nucleotides are TGTGCCTGGGCCGGACAGGGGACGAGGGCCTACGAGCAGTACTTC. Protein product: CAWAGQGTRAYEQYF.

This clonotype came up many times. V is TRBV5-1 and J is TRBJ2-5; TRBD1 might be the D (6 bases). V was shortened by 5 bases and J by 12 bases, with 17 bases between the two germline ends. CDR1 and CDR2 from the germline V gene are SGHRS and YFSETQ. This CDR3 spans 12 amino acids. The CDR3 bases are TGCGCCAGCAGTCAGGGGTGGGACCAGAAGTACTTC. It translates to CASSQGWDQKYF.

Worth noting for this clonotype: This likely comes from a read error, as the CDR3 has no conserved phenylalanine or tryptophan at its end. J is TRBJ1-1 and V is TRBV20-1; D remains unclear. Germline V gene lookup returns CDR1 DFQATT and CDR2 SNEGSKA (reference sequence). The length of the CDR3 is 12 residues. Trimming left V 0 bases short and J 6 bases short, with 8 bases between. Here the CDR3 reads CSARDTHAEAFS. As DNA, the CDR3 is TGCAGTGCTAGAGATACGCACGCTGAAGCTTTCTCT.

Only a few counts were recorded for this clonotype. The J gene is TRBJ1-6, the V gene TRBV3-1, with TRBD1 as a possible D gene (6 bases). Trimming pared 4 bases from V and 11 bases from J, leaving 15 bases between. The germline CDR1 and CDR2 sequences are LGHDT and YNNKEL (reference sequence). The CDR3 has 14 amino acids. CDR3 loop: CASSLRQDVTPLHF. As DNA, the CDR3 is TGTGCCAGCAGCCTTCGACAGGATGTTACACCCCTCCACTTT.

Points on this clonotype: No conserved phenylalanine or tryptophan is present at the end of the CDR3, so a read error is the likely explanation. V and J are TRBV5-1 and TRBJ2-5; D might be TRBD1 (6 bases). This CDR3 comprises 13 residues. Between the trimmed V and J ends, which lost 5 bases and 5 bases, there was a span of 13 bases. CDR1 and CDR2 (germline): SGHRS, YFSETQ. The CDR3 coding sequence is TGCGCCAGCAGTCAACAGGGCGGGGAGACCCAGTACCTC. Translation gives CASSQQGGETQYL.

This clonotype was observed at least ten times. The rearrangement uses TRBV7-2 and TRBJ1-2; D is perhaps TRBD1 (6 bases). The ends were cut back, 5 bases at V and 4 bases at J, with 14 bases in the middle. This CDR3 is built from 14 residues. Germline V gene data show CDR1 as SGHTA and CDR2 as FQGNSA. DNA of the CDR3: TGTGCCAGCAGCACATACAGGGCCCGCTATGGCTACACCTTC. Translating gives CASSTYRARYGYTF. The full variable domain, its missing parts supplied by reference TRBV7-2 and TRBJ1-2, is GAGVSQSPSNKVTEKGKDVELRCDPISGHTALYWYRQSLGQGLEFLIYFQGNSAPDKSGLPSDRFSAERTGGSVSTLTIQRTQQEDSAVYLCASSTYRARYGYTFGSGTRLTVV.

This rearrangement joins TRBV7-2 to TRBJ1-2, with TRBD1 identical over 7 bases. The CDR3 spans 14 residues. Trimming removed 5 bases from V and 4 bases from J; junction bases left unmatched: 7. The V gene's germline CDR1 is SGHTA and CDR2 FQGNSA. The CDR3 DNA follows: TGTGCCAGCAGCGCGACAGGGCAGGGCTATGGCTACACCTTC. Its translation: CASSATGQGYGYTF.